A selection of T cell receptor beta chains follows, all from one sample in a study of breast tumors, draining lymph nodes, adjacent tissues. TCRdb re-analysed the multiplex PCR reads in MiXCR, keeping a single row per CDR3 protein. The table has 20,000 to 30,000 distinct CDR3 sequences, approximately 63% seen once; the top ten hold 23%. Sequenced sample: tumor-adjacent breast tissue. The origin of the receptors is a female donor with breast cancer. Some clones in this sample may be carry-over from other donors' samples. Both conserved end residues are trimmed from each CDR3. Each record gives: V gene, CDR3 length, clone size, J gene, CDR3 protein. A clone size is listed for some rows: how often the clone was seen (once, few, many), or a class if it is expanded.

v_gene: TRBV5-1; len: 11; abundance: many; j_gene: TRBJ2-2; CDR3aa: ASRREGTGELF
v_gene: TRBV20-1; len: 13; abundance: -; j_gene: TRBJ2-1; CDR3aa: SARVTSGRGLKQF
v_gene: TRBV28; len: 10; abundance: many; j_gene: TRBJ2-7; CDR3aa: ASSSPTTTQY
v_gene: TRBV5-6; len: 15; abundance: few; j_gene: TRBJ2-6; CDR3aa: ASSFAALRAGANVLT
v_gene: TRBV6-2/TRBV6-3; len: 13; abundance: -; j_gene: TRBJ1-1; CDR3aa: ASSSTGGKGTEAF
v_gene: TRBV7-6; len: 12; abundance: -; j_gene: TRBJ2-3; CDR3aa: ASSQGLSTDTQY
v_gene: TRBV2; len: 14; abundance: -; j_gene: TRBJ1-4; CDR3aa: ATTTWDRARPQELF
v_gene: TRBV7-9; len: 13; abundance: many; j_gene: TRBJ2-1; CDR3aa: ASSLAGTQYNEQF
v_gene: TRBV6-5; len: 13; abundance: -; j_gene: TRBJ2-7; CDR3aa: ASSYSGTGIYEQY
v_gene: TRBV5-1; len: 14; abundance: -; j_gene: TRBJ2-3; CDR3aa: ASSLTGLAGTDTQY
v_gene: TRBV10-3; len: 13; abundance: -; j_gene: TRBJ2-3; CDR3aa: AIKSVVPGTDTQY
v_gene: TRBV7-9; len: 14; abundance: once; j_gene: TRBJ2-7; CDR3aa: ASSLGQDPPPYEQY
v_gene: TRBV7-9; len: 11; abundance: -; j_gene: TRBJ2-7; CDR3aa: ASSFGGTYEQY
v_gene: TRBV7-9; len: 11; abundance: -; j_gene: TRBJ1-2; CDR3aa: ASPRALDGGYT
v_gene: TRBV28; len: 13; abundance: few; j_gene: TRBJ1-4; CDR3aa: ASSLPTGGDEKLF
v_gene: TRBV9; len: 11; abundance: -; j_gene: TRBJ2-7; CDR3aa: ASRPTQTYEQY
v_gene: TRBV20-1; len: 14; abundance: -; j_gene: TRBJ2-7; CDR3aa: SARDGIASSSYEQY
v_gene: TRBV27; len: 12; abundance: once; j_gene: TRBJ2-7; CDR3aa: ASTPSSGVGEQY
v_gene: TRBV20-1; len: 12; abundance: -; j_gene: TRBJ2-3; CDR3aa: SAPPRTSGNTQY
v_gene: TRBV10-3; len: 14; abundance: once; j_gene: TRBJ2-1; CDR3aa: AISGGQGGLNNEQF
v_gene: TRBV5-6; len: 10; abundance: -; j_gene: TRBJ2-7; CDR3aa: ASSKTWGEQY
v_gene: TRBV5-8; len: 12; abundance: many; j_gene: TRBJ1-2; CDR3aa: ASSGRRINYGYT
v_gene: TRBV18; len: 11; abundance: many; j_gene: TRBJ1-2; CDR3aa: ASSPPGRDGYT
v_gene: TRBV27; len: 11; abundance: -; j_gene: TRBJ2-7; CDR3aa: ASSGTGRAEQY
v_gene: TRBV2; len: 16; abundance: medium-sized; j_gene: TRBJ2-5; CDR3aa: ASSDGGSGLAGQETQY
v_gene: TRBV19; len: 12; abundance: -; j_gene: TRBJ1-6; CDR3aa: ASSPDREGSPLH
v_gene: TRBV19; len: 11; abundance: -; j_gene: TRBJ1-2; CDR3aa: ASSPTGNYGCT
v_gene: TRBV19; len: 12; abundance: -; j_gene: TRBJ1-2; CDR3aa: ASKLLETGAGYT
v_gene: TRBV28; len: 10; abundance: -; j_gene: TRBJ2-1; CDR3aa: ASEGPFNEQF
v_gene: TRBV9; len: 14; abundance: -; j_gene: TRBJ2-5; CDR3aa: ASSPRTSGGQETQY
v_gene: TRBV20-1; len: 14; abundance: -; j_gene: TRBJ1-2; CDR3aa: SARDLSRMGEGGYT
v_gene: TRBV15; len: 13; abundance: -; j_gene: TRBJ2-6; CDR3aa: ATSGRRAGANVLT
v_gene: TRBV5-1; len: 13; abundance: -; j_gene: TRBJ2-7; CDR3aa: ASSPTGTPSYEQY
v_gene: TRBV5-1; len: 13; abundance: large; j_gene: TRBJ2-5; CDR3aa: ASSLEWDAQETQY
v_gene: TRBV7-2; len: 13; abundance: -; j_gene: TRBJ2-5; CDR3aa: ASSLVEGLAETQY
v_gene: TRBV11-2; len: 14; abundance: -; j_gene: TRBJ2-2; CDR3aa: ASSLDSGANTGELF
v_gene: TRBV28; len: 12; abundance: -; j_gene: TRBJ1-3; CDR3aa: ASRGTGTPNTIY
v_gene: TRBV7-3; len: 13; abundance: medium-sized; j_gene: TRBJ2-7; CDR3aa: ASSLYVGEGYEQY
v_gene: TRBV12-3/TRBV12-4; len: 16; abundance: many; j_gene: TRBJ2-6; CDR3aa: ASRPRDRGLFGANVLT
v_gene: TRBV30; len: 10; abundance: -; j_gene: TRBJ1-2; CDR3aa: AWSVLNYGYT
v_gene: TRBV20-1; len: 11; abundance: -; j_gene: TRBJ2-2; CDR3aa: SAPKGNTGELF
v_gene: TRBV29-1; len: 10; abundance: -; j_gene: TRBJ2-1; CDR3aa: SADGAGYEQF
v_gene: TRBV20-1; len: 13; abundance: -; j_gene: TRBJ1-4; CDR3aa: SARDQSGANQKLF
v_gene: TRBV5-8; len: 13; abundance: many; j_gene: TRBJ1-5; CDR3aa: ASRDWTASNQPQH
v_gene: TRBV11-2; len: 14; abundance: -; j_gene: TRBJ2-1; CDR3aa: ASSQGLAGSYNEQF